This T cell receptor beta chain was observed in a study of blood T cell repertoires in COVID-19. Study context: Donors in the United States, Italy and Spain gave samples during acute or convalescent COVID-19.

This CDR3 contains 13 residues. Looked up from germline, CDR1 is SGHRS and CDR2 is YFSETQ. Source study methods: By means of reference gene primer amplification, nucleated cell counts were estimated. The repertoire was sequenced with immunoSEQ multiplex PCR; TCRdb's copy has only in-frame clones and lacks some. V and J calls and clone size come straight from that table; D and trimming were deduced from the DNA. The table records some 200,000 clones, around 84% of them present only once. The sequenced material came from peripheral blood. The sequence came from a woman aged 70-85 years with COVID-19, enrolled during active disease. The V call is TRBV5-1, the J call TRBJ2-5; the D gene is possibly TRBD1 (5 bases). CDR3 sequence reads: CASLRQGQETQYF. The CDR3 coding sequence is TGCGCGAGTCTCCGGCAGGGCCAAGAGACCCAGTACTTC.